This TCR beta chain was identified in a study of CD8+ T cells in alopecia areata. Overall study: Tofacitinib therapy lasting 6 to 18 months was followed by 6 months off drug. Findings and caveats of the study: Elevated clonality characterized lesional scalp relative to normal scalp, particularly in alopecia totalis/universalis. In patients, TCRs were shared less clearly than in mice, and HLA may possibly be involved. Scalp specimens additionally yield sequences from normal skin's resident alphabeta T cells.

cDNA prepared by RNA extraction and subsequent reverse transcription served as the template for sequencing. Assay: immunoSEQ multiplex PCR; the TCRdb copy retains only in-frame clones and omits some. The table lists roughly 150,000 clones, about 90% of them singletons. This CDR3 spans 11 amino acids. Germline CDR1 PRHDT, CDR2 FYEKMQ (reference sequence). The V and J ends lost 8 bases and 6 bases respectively, with 8 bases between them. Comments on this clone: Its target is not known.

The clonotype originates from a human donor with alopecia areata. The source material was CD8+ T cells sorted from blood, sampled at week 0. The chain combines TRBV13 with TRBJ2-1, with a possible D match to TRBD2 (5 bases). Here the CDR3 DNA reads TGTGCCAGCTGCCGGGGCAATGAGCAGTTCTTC. Translating it yields CASCRGNEQFF.